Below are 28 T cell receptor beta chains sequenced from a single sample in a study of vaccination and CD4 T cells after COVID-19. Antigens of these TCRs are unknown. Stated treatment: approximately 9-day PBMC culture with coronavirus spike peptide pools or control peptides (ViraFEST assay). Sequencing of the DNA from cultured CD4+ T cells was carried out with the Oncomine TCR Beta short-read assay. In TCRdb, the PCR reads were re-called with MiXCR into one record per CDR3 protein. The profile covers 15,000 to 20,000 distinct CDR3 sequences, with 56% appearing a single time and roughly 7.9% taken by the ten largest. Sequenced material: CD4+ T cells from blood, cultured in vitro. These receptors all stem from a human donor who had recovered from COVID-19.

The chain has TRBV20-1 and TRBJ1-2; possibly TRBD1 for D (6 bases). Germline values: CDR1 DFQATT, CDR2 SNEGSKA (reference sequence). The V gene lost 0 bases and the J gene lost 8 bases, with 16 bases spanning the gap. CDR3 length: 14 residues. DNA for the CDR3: TGCAGTGCTAGAGATAGCACAGGGCCTTCAGGCTACACCTTC. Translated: CSARDSTGPSGYTF.

The CDR3: CSVAYPGQSYGYTF. The CDR3 DNA is TGCAGCGTTGCCTACCCGGGACAGTCCTATGGCTACACCTTC. V gene TRBV29-1 combines with J gene TRBJ1-2; 7 bases are a match to TRBD1. This CDR3 region has 14 residues. With V trimmed by 4 bases and J by 4 bases, 9 bases remained unmatched. CDR1 and CDR2 (germline): SQVTM, ANQGSEA. The full variable domain, rest sourced from reference TRBV29-1 and TRBJ1-2, is SAVISQKPSRDICQRGTSLTIQCQVDSQVTMMFWYRQQPGQSLTLIATANQGSEATYESGFVIDKFPISRPNLTFSTLTVSNMSPEDSSIYLCSVAYPGQSYGYTFGSGTRLTVV.

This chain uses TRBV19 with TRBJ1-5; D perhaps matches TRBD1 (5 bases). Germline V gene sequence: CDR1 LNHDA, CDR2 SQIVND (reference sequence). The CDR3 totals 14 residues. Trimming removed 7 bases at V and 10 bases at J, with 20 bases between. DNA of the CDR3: TGTGCCAGTAAAATAGGGGTCGGGAGGTATCCCCAGCATTTT. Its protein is CASKIGVGRYPQHF. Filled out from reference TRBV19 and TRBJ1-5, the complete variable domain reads DGGITQSPKYLFRKEGQNVTLSCEQNLNHDAMYWYRQDPGQGLRLIYYSQIVNDFQKGDIAEGYSVSREKKESFPLTVTSAQKNPTAFYLCASKIGVGRYPQHFGDGTRLSIL.

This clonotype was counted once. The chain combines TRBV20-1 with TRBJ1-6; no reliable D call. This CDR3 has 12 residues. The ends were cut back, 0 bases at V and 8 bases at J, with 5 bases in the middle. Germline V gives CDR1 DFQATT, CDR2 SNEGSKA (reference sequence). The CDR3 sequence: CSARDGDSPLHF. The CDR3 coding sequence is TGCAGTGCTAGAGATGGGGATTCACCCCTCCACTTT.

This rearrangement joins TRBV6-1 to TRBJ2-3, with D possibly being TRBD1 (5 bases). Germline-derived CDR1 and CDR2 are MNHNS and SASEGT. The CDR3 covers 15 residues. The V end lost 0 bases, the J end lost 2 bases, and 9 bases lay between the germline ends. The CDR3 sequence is CASSEAGATTDTQYF. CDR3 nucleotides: TGTGCCAGCAGTGAAGCAGGGGCGACCACAGATACGCAGTATTTT.

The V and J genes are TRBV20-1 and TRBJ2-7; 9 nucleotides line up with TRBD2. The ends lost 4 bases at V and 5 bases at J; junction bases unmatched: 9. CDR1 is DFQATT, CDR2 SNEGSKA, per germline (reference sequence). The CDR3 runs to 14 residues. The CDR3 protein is CSAKPGLANDEQYF. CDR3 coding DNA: TGCAGTGCTAAACCGGGACTAGCAAACGACGAGCAGTACTTC.

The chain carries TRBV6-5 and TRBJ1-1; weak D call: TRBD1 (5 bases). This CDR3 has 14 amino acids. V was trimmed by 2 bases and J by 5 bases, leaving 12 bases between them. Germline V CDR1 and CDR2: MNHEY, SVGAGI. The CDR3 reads CASSYLQGGTEAFF. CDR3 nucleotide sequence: TGTGCCAGCAGTTACCTTCAGGGTGGAACTGAAGCTTTCTTT.

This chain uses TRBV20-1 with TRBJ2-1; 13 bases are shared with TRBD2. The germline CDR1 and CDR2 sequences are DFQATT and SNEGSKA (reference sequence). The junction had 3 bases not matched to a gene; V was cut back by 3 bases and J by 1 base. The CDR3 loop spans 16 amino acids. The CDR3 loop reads CSASRLAGGSYNEQFF. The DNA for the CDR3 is TGCAGTGCTAGCAGACTAGCGGGAGGATCCTACAATGAGCAGTTCTTC.

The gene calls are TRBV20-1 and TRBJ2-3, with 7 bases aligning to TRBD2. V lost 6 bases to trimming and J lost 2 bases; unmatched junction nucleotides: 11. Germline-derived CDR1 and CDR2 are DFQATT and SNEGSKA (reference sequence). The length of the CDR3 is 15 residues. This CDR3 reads CSASLLADHTDTQYF. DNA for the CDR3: TGCAGTGCCTCACTCCTAGCGGACCACACAGATACGCAGTATTTT.

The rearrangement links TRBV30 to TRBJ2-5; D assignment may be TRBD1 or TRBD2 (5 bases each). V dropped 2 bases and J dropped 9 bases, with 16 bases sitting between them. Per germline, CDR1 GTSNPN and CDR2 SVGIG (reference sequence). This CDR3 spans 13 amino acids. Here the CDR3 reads CAWSSTTRGAQYF. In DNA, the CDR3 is TGTGCCTGGAGTTCGACTACCCGAGGGGCCCAGTACTTC.

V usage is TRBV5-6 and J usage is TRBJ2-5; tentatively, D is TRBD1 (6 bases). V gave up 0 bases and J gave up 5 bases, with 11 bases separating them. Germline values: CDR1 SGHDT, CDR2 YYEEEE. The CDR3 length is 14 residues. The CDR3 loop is CASSLGGRGETQYF. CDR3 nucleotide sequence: TGTGCCAGCAGCTTGGGTGGCAGGGGTGAGACCCAGTACTTC.

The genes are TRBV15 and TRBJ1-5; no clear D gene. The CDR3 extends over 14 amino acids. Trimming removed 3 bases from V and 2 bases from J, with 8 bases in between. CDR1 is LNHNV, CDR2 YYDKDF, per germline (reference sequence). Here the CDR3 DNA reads TGTGCCACCAGCAGGGGCAAAGGCAATCAGCCCCAGCATTTT. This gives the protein CATSRGKGNQPQHF.

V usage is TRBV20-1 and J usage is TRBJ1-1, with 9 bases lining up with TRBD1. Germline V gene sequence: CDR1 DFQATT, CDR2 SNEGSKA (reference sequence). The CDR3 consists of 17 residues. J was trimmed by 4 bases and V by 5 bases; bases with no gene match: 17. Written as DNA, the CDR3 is TGCAGTGCTCCGAAGATTCCGGGACAGGGTATAGGCACTGAAGCTTTCTTT. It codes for CSAPKIPGQGIGTEAFF.

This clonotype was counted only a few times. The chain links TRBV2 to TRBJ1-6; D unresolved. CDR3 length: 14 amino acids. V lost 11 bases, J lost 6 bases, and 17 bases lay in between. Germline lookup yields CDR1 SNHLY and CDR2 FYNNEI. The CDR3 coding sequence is TGTGCCGGAAGCAGTCGGGTTGGTAATTCACCCCTCCACTTT. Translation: CAGSSRVGNSPLHF.

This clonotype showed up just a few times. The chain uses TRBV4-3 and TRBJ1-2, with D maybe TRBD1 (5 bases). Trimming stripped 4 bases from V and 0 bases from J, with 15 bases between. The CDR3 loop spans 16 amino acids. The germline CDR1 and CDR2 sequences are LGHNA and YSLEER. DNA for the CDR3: TGCGCCAGCAGCCGGTCTGGGGGAAGGACTAACTATGGCTACACCTTC. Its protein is CASSRSGGRTNYGYTF.

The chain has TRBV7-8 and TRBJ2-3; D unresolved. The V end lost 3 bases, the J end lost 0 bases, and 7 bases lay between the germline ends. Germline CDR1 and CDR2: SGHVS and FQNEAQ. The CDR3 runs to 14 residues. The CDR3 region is CASSFRQSTDTQYF. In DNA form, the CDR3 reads TGTGCCAGCAGCTTCCGACAAAGCACAGATACGCAGTATTTT.

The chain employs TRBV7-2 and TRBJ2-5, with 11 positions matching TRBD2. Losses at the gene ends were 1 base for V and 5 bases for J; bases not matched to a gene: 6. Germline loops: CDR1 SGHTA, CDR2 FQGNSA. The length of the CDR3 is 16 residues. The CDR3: CASSLGLAGGYETQYF. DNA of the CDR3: TGTGCCAGCAGCTTAGGCCTAGCGGGAGGTTATGAGACCCAGTACTTC. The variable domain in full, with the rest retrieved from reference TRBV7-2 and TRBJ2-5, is GAGVSQSPSNKVTEKGKDVELRCDPISGHTALYWYRQSLGQGLEFLIYFQGNSAPDKSGLPSDRFSAERTGGSVSTLTIQRTQQEDSAVYLCASSLGLAGGYETQYFGPGTRLLVL.

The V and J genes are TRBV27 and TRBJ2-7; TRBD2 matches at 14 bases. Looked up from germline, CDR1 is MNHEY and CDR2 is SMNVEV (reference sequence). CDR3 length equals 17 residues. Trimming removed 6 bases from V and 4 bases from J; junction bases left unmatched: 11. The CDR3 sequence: CASRVGLAGGNGYEQYF. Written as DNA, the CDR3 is TGTGCCAGCAGGGTCGGACTAGCGGGAGGTAACGGGTACGAGCAGTACTTC.

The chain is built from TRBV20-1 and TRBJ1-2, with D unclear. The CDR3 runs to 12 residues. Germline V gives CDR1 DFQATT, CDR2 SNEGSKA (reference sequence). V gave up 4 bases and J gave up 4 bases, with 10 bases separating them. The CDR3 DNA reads TGCAGTGCTACCAGTGACCTCTATGGCTACACCTTC. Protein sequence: CSATSDLYGYTF.

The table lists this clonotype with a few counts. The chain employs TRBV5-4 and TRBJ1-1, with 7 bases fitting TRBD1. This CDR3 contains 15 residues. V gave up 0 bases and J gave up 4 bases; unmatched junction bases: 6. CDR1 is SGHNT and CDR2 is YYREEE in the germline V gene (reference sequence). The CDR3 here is CASSLESTGVTEAFF. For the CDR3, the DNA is TGTGCCAGCAGCTTGGAAAGTACAGGGGTCACTGAAGCTTTCTTT.

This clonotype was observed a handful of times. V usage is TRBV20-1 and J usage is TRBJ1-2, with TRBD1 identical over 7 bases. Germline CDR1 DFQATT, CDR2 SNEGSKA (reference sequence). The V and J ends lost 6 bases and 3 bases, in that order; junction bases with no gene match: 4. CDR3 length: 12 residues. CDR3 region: CSAPGQDYGYTF. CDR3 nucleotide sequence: TGCAGTGCCCCTGGACAGGACTATGGCTACACCTTC.

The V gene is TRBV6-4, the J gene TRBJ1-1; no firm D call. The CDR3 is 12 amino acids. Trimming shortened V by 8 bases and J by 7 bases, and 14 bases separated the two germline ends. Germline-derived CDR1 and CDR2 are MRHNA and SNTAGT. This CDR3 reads CASPGLVFEAFF. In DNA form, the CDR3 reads TGTGCCAGCCCCGGGCTTGTATTTGAAGCTTTCTTT.

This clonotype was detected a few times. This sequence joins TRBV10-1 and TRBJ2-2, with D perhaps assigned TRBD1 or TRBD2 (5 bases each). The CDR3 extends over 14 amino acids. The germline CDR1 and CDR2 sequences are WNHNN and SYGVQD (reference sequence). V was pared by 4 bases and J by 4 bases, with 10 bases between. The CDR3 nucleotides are TGCGCCAGCAGTGGAGGGGCGAGCACCGGGGAGCTGTTTTTT. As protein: CASSGGASTGELFF.

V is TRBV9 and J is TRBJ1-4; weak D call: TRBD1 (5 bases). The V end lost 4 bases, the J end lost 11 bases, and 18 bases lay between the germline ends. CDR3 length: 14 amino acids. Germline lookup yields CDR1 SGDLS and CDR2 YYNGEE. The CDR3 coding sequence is TGTGCCAGCAGCCCTTGGAGGGGATTCGGGAAACTGTTTTTT. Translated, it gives CASSPWRGFGKLFF.

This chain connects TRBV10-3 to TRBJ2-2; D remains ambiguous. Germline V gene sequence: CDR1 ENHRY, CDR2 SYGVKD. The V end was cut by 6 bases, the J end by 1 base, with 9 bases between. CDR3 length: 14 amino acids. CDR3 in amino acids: CAIREHLNTGELFF. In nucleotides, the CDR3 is TGTGCCATCAGGGAACACCTGAACACCGGGGAGCTGTTTTTT.

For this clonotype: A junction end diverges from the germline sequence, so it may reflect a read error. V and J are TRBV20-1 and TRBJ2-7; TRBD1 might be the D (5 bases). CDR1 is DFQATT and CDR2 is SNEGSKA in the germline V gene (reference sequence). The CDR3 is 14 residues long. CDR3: CIANRGDPSYEQYF. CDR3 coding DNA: TGCATTGCTAATAGGGGCGATCCGTCCTACGAGCAGTACTTC.

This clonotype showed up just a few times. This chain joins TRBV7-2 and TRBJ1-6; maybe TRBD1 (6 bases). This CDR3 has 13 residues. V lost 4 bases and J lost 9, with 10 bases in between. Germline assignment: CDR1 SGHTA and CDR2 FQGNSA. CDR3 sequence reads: CASSSPGASPLHF. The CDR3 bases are TGTGCCAGCAGCTCCCCGGGGGCTTCACCCCTCCACTTT.

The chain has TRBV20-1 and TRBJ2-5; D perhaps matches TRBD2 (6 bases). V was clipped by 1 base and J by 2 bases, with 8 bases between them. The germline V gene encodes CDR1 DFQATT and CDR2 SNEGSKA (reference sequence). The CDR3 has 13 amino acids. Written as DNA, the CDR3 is TGCAGTGCTAGAGGGGCGGGGCAAGAGACCCAGTACTTC. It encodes CSARGAGQETQYF.